This TCR beta chain was recorded in a study of shared T cell receptors in the human thymus. Germline loops: CDR1 SNHLY, CDR2 FYNNEI. This CDR3 comprises 15 residues. The V and J ends lost 2 bases and 2 bases, in that order; junction bases with no gene match: 4. Assay used: immunoSEQ multiplex PCR; TCRdb lists only in-frame clones, some missing. The sample carries approximately 730,000 clones, approximately 85% recorded once. These records were also assigned to another study, of human thymus T cells.

The chain employs TRBV2 and TRBJ1-2, with TRBD1 matching over 8 bases. The source is a girl less than two years old with a congenital heart defect. The specimen sequenced was thymocytes. CDR3: CASSEKDRENYGYTF. The CDR3 region has the DNA TGTGCCAGCAGTGAAAAGGACAGGGAAAACTATGGCTACACCTTC.